This T cell receptor (beta chain) was found in a study of T cells in Graves' hyperthyroidism and ophthalmopathy. Study-wide context: Peripheral blood was acquired at first diagnosis, ahead of any therapy whatsoever. Findings and limits, study-wide: Median prediction lead before ophthalmopathy onset was 6.5 months with the model. Most thyroid clonotypes expanded above 0.001 appeared in blood too.

The CDR3 runs 17 residues. The V gene end was trimmed by 5 bases and the J gene end by 0 bases; junction bases not matched to a gene: 7. Per germline, CDR1 MNHNS and CDR2 SASEGT. RNA transcripts served as the template for amplifying TCR beta CDR3 regions. The HTBI primer set drove a first-round RT-PCR of the TCR CDR3. TCRdb called the multiplex PCR reads again in MiXCR, with one record for every CDR3 protein. The table records under 350,000 distinct CDR3 sequences, roughly a fifth of them present only once. This clonotype has ten or more counts. As yet, its antigen is unknown. This TCR was sampled from a woman aged 45-65 years with Graves' hyperthyroidism. Sequenced material: blood. The chain is built from TRBV6-1 and TRBJ2-1; TRBD2 agrees at 10 bases. The chain's CDR3 is CASSLVTSGLSYNEQFF. For the CDR3, the DNA is TGTGCCAGCAGTTTAGTGACTAGCGGGCTCTCCTACAATGAGCAGTTCTTC.